The text below deals with one T cell receptor beta chain. The antigen is unknown. This entry is derived from a study of identifying expanded T cells in peripheral blood. Healthy donors had no documented immune events, such as infections, while sampled. TCRdb's table, derived via immunoSEQ multiplex PCR, lists solely in-frame clones and lacks some. The sample includes about 97,000 clones, about 83% of them seen just once. With V trimmed by 2 bases and J by 13 bases, 2 bases remained unmatched. The CDR3 is 12 residues long. CDR1 is SGHRS, CDR2 YFSETQ, per germline. Overall study findings and caveats: Over approximately two and four weeks, about 15 and 19 clones changed, versus more than 1 between replicates. Roughly two-week clone count variance significantly increased as total template count grew.

The chain carries TRBV5-1 and TRBJ1-4, with 10 bases aligning to TRBD1. This TCR was sampled from a person aged 18 to 70 in good health. Sequencing was done on a sample of blood. This CDR3 is CASSFDRGPLFF. The DNA of the CDR3 is TGCGCCAGCAGCTTCGACAGGGGGCCACTGTTTTTT.